One and the same sample provided the 8 T cell receptor beta chains below, sequenced in a study of tumor-infiltrating lymphocytes in oesophageal squamous cell carcinoma. A single record per CDR3 protein comes from TCRdb applying MiXCR to the PCR reads. The sample records 15,000 or so distinct CDR3 sequences, roughly 58% being singletons. The sequenced sample was esophageal tumor tissue. These receptor sequences come from a female donor with esophageal squamous cell carcinoma.

The J gene is TRBJ2-1, the V gene TRBV7-3, with unresolved D. The closer fit of TRBJ2-5 to the DNA end suggests the J call may be wrong. The CDR3 runs to 13 residues. The germline gives CDR1 SGHTA, CDR2 FQGTGA. CDR3 residues: CASSFQDQETQYF. CDR3 DNA: TGTGCCAGCAGCTTCCAGGATCAAGAGACCCAGTACTTC.

The J gene is TRBJ2-7, the V gene TRBV7-2, with TRBD2 matching 11 bases. The germline gives CDR1 SGHTA, CDR2 FQGNSA. Trimming at V came to 4 bases and at J to 2 bases, leaving 4 bases not matched to a gene. There are 15 residues in the CDR3. CDR3 nucleotide sequence: TGTGCCAGCAGCTGGGGACTAGCGGATCCCTACGAGCAGTACTTC. Residues: CASSWGLADPYEQYF.

This clonotype was counted only a few times. The chain uses TRBV12-3 or TRBV12-4 and TRBJ2-7; D possibly uses TRBD1 or TRBD2 (6 bases each). Between the trimmed V and J ends, which lost 6 bases and 2 bases, there was a span of 14 bases. This CDR3 contains 14 residues. The CDR3 spells CASSRGPGTYEQYF. For the CDR3, the DNA is TGTGCCAGCAGCCGGGGGCCCGGTACCTACGAGCAGTACTTC.

V is TRBV11-2 and J is TRBJ2-6, with 9 bases that match TRBD2. The better agreement between TRBJ2-7 and the DNA end casts doubt on the J call. This CDR3 comprises 16 residues. Looked up from germline, CDR1 is SGHAT and CDR2 is FQNNGV. The CDR3 loop reads CASSLVSGRIPYEQYF. The CDR3 nucleotides are TGTGCCAGCAGCTTAGTTAGCGGGAGAATCCCCTACGAGCAGTACTTC.

This clonotype was counted once. This rearrangement joins TRBV20-1 to TRBJ1-1; perhaps TRBD2 as D (6 bases). The end of the DNA fits TRBJ2-2 better, so the J call may be wrong. Germline V gene data show CDR1 as DFQATT and CDR2 as SNEGSKA (reference sequence). CDR3 size: 14 residues. CDR3 in amino acids: CSASGRRRTGELFF. Written as DNA, the CDR3 is TGCAGTGCTAGCGGGAGAAGGAGGACCGGGGAGCTGTTTTTT.

This chain links TRBV7-6 with TRBJ2-1; 9 positions agree with TRBD1. The last part of the DNA fits TRBJ2-7 better; the J call may be wrong. Germline V gene data show CDR1 as SGHVS and CDR2 as FNYEAQ. The CDR3 has 17 amino acids. The CDR3 DNA is TGTGCCAGCAGCTTAGTTTCGGGACAGGGACCCTACAATGAGCAGTACTTC. Protein: CASSLVSGQGPYNEQYF.

This clonotype was observed at least ten times. The chain employs TRBV5-5 and TRBJ2-1; 7 bases are a match to TRBD2. The CDR3 length is 14 residues. V dropped 4 bases and J dropped 9; count of bases not matched to a gene: 10. Germline CDR1 reads SGHKS; CDR2 reads YYEKEE (reference sequence). The CDR3 reads CASSPGRVGGEQFF. CDR3 nucleotides: TGTGCCAGCAGCCCAGGGAGGGTCGGGGGTGAGCAGTTCTTC.

This clonotype appeared a single time. The germline gene is not matched at one end of the junction; a read error may be the cause. The V gene is TRBV12-3 or TRBV12-4, the J gene TRBJ1-6; 7 nucleotides agree with TRBD1. The CDR3 length is 14 residues. CDR3 region: CASSFEDRDSPLHF. The CDR3 nucleotides read TGTGCCAGCAGTTTCGAAGACAGGGATTCACCCCTCCACTTC.